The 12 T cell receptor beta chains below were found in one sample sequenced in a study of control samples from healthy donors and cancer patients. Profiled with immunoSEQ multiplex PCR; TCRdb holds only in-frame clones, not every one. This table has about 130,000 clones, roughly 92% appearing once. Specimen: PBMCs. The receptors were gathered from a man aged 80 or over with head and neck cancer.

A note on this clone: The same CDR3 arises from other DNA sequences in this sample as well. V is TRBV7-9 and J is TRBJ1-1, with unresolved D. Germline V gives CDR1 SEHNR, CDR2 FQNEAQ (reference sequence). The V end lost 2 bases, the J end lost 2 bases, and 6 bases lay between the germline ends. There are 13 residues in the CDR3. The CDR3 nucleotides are TGTGCCAGCAGCTTACAGCCTAACACTGAAGCTTTCTTT. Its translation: CASSLQPNTEAFF.

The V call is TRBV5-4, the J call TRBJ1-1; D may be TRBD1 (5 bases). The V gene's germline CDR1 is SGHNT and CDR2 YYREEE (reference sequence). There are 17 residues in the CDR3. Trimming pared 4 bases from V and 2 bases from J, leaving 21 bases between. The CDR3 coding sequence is TGTGCCAGCAGCGTACCGGGACCGCTCTTGTCTAACACTGAAGCTTTCTTT. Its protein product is CASSVPGPLLSNTEAFF.

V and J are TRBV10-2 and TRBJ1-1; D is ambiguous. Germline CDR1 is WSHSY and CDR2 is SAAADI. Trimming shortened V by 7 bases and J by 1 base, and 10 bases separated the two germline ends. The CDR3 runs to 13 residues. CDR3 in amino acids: CASTPAENTEAFF. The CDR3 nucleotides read TGCGCCAGCACCCCGGCCGAGAACACTGAAGCTTTCTTT.

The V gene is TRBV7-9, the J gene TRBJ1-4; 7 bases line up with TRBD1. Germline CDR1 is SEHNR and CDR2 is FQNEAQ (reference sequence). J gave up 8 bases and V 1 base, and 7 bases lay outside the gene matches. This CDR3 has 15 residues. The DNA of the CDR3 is TGTGCCAGCAGCTTAGTGTCTGACAGGGACGAAAAACTGTTTTTT. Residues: CASSLVSDRDEKLFF. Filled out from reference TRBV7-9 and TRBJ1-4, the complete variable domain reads DTGVSQNPRHKITKRGQNVTFRCDPISEHNRLYWYRQTLGQGPEFLTYFQNEAQLEKSRLLSDRFSAERPKGSFSTLEIQRTEQGDSAMYLCASSLVSDRDEKLFFGSGTQLSVL.

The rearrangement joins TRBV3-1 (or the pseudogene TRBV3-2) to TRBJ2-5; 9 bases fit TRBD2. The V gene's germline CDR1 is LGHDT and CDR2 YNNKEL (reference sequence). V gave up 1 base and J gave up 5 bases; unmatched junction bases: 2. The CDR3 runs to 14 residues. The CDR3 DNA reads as TGTGCCAGCAGCCAAGTAGCGGGAGTCGAGACCCAGTACTTC. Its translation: CASSQVAGVETQYF.

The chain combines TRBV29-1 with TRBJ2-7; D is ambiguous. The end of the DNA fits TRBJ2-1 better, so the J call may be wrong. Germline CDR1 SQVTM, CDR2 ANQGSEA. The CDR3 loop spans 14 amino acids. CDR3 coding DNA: TGCAGCGTTGAGTTAGAGGTGGCCGCCGGGGAGCAGTTCTTC. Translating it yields CSVELEVAAGEQFF.

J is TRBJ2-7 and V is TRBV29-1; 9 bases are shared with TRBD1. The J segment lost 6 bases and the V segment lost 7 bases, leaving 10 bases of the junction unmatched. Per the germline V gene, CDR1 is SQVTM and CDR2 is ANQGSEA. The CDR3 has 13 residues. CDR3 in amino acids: CSGSGQGNGEQYF. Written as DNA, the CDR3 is TGCAGCGGGTCGGGACAGGGAAACGGCGAGCAGTACTTC.

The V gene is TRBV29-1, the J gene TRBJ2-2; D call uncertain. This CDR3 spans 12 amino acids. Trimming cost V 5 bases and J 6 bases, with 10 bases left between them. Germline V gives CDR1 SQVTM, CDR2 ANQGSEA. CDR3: CSVRASAGELFF. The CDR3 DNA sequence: TGCAGCGTTCGCGCGTCCGCCGGGGAGCTGTTTTTT.

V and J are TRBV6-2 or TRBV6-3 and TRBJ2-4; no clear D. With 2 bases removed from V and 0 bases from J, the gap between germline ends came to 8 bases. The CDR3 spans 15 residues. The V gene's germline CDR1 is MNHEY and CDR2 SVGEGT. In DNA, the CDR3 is TGTGCCAGCAGTTACAAGGCCGTAGCCAAAAACATTCAGTACTTC. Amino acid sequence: CASSYKAVAKNIQYF.

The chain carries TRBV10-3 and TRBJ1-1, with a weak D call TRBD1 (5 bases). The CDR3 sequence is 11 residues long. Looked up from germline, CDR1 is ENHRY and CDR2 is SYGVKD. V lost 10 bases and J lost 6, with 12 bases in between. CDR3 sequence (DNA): TGTGCCACCCAGGGTAGCGCTGAAGCTTTCTTT. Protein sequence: CATQGSAEAFF.

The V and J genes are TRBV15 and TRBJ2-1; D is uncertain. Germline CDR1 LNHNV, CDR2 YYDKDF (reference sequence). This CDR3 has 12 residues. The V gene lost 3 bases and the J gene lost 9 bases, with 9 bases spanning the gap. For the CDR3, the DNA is TGTGCCACCAGCAGGGTATATGGTGAGCAGTTCTTC. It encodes CATSRVYGEQFF.

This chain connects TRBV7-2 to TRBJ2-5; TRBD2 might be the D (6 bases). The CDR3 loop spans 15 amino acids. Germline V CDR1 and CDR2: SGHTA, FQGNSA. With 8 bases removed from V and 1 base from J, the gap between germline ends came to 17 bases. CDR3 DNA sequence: TGTGCCAGCGACCCGCTAGGACTACTCCAAGAGACCCAGTACTTC. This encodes CASDPLGLLQETQYF.